This T cell receptor (beta chain) came from a study of cytomegalovirus exposure and HLA in healthy donors. The CDR3 is made up of 15 amino acids. CDR1 and CDR2 from the germline V gene are LNHDA and SQIVND (reference sequence). The ends lost 5 bases at V and 4 bases at J; junction bases unmatched: 6. This PCR relied on a set of 60 Vbeta primers and 13 Jbeta primers. Generated by immunoSEQ multiplex PCR, the TCRdb table keeps only in-frame clones and is missing some. The record lists about 200,000 clones, of which the ten most abundant hold less than 6.5%. The rearrangement links TRBV19 to TRBJ1-4; 8 nucleotides agree with TRBD1. Sequenced input: PBMCs. The sequence was obtained from a man in his thirties or forties in good health and CMV-seronegative. Here the CDR3 reads CASSLQGAGNEKLFF. In nucleotides, the CDR3 is TGTGCCAGTAGTCTGCAGGGGGCGGGTAATGAAAAACTGTTTTTT. Drawing the rest from reference TRBV19 and TRBJ1-4, the complete variable domain is DGGITQSPKYLFRKEGQNVTLSCEQNLNHDAMYWYRQDPGQGLRLIYYSQIVNDFQKGDIAEGYSVSREKKESFPLTVTSAQKNPTAFYLCASSLQGAGNEKLFFGSGTQLSVL.